The 20 T cell receptor beta chains below all came from one sample that was sequenced in a study of graft-versus-host responses after intestinal transplantation. TCRdb keeps only in-frame clones here, not all; method: immunoSEQ multiplex PCR. The sample has 62,000 or so clones; roughly 90% are singletons. Antigens of these TCRs are unknown. The specimen comprised unstimulated CD8+ T cells sorted from spleen or lymph node cells, sampled before transplant. These receptors were obtained from a human donor who was the organ donor for an intestinal transplant.

The chain employs TRBV11-2 and TRBJ2-3; 7 bases line up with TRBD1. The CDR3 has 16 residues. CDR1 and CDR2 from the germline V gene are SGHAT and FQNNGV. V dropped 3 bases and J dropped 7; count of bases not matched to a gene: 13. The CDR3 region is CASSFFTGTEPYTQYF. The CDR3 DNA sequence: TGTGCCAGCAGCTTTTTTACCGGGACAGAACCTTATACGCAGTATTTT.

This clone was seen more than once but under ten times. The chain joins TRBV13 to TRBJ1-1; no clear D gene. V was shortened by 0 bases and J by 8 bases, with 10 bases between the two germline ends. This CDR3 spans 13 amino acids. Per germline, CDR1 PRHDT and CDR2 FYEKMQ (reference sequence). CDR3 residues: CASSLGSGKEAFF. The CDR3, as DNA: TGTGCCAGCAGCTTAGGTTCCGGGAAGGAAGCTTTCTTT.

The chain employs TRBV11-2 and TRBJ2-7, with D tentatively TRBD1 (8 bases). Germline CDR1 reads SGHAT; CDR2 reads FQNNGV. V was clipped by 6 bases and J by 3 bases, with 18 bases between them. The CDR3 extends over 15 amino acids. The CDR3 spells CASRHYRGGNYEQYF. DNA of the CDR3: TGTGCCAGCAGACATTACAGGGGGGGGAACTACGAGCAGTACTTC.

This chain links TRBV7-6 with TRBJ1-3; D is uncertain. This CDR3 comprises 14 residues. Germline CDR1 is SGHVS and CDR2 is FNYEAQ. Trimming shortened V by 2 bases and J by 2 bases, and 7 bases separated the two germline ends. Written as DNA, the CDR3 is TGTGCCAGCAGCTTATCCGGGGCTGGAAACACCATATATTTT. This gives the protein CASSLSGAGNTIYF. Complete variable domain (other parts from reference TRBV7-6 and TRBJ1-3): GAGVSQSPRYKVTKRGQDVALRCDPISGHVSLYWYRQALGQGPEFLTYFNYEAQQDKSGLPNDRFSAERPEGSISTLTIQRTEQRDSAMYRCASSLSGAGNTIYFGEGSWLTVV.

The CDR3 protein is CASSPPLGIREQYF. In DNA form, the CDR3 reads TGTGCCAGCAGCCCACCACTAGGAATACGAGAGCAGTACTTC. The chain has TRBV7-9 and TRBJ2-7; D is possibly TRBD2 (5 bases). Per germline, CDR1 SEHNR and CDR2 FQNEAQ (reference sequence). The V end lost 5 bases, the J end lost 7 bases, and 18 bases lay between the germline ends. CDR3 length: 14 residues. The full variable domain, rest sourced from reference TRBV7-9 and TRBJ2-7, is DTGVSQNPRHKITKRGQNVTFRCDPISEHNRLYWYRQTLGQGPEFLTYFQNEAQLEKSRLLSDRFSAERPKGSFSTLEIQRTEQGDSAMYLCASSPPLGIREQYFGPGTRLTVT.

The chain is built from TRBV9 and TRBJ1-2, with 8 nucleotides matching TRBD1. The CDR3 is made up of 12 amino acids. With V trimmed by 5 bases and J by 8 bases, 5 bases remained unmatched. Per germline, CDR1 SGDLS and CDR2 YYNGEE. CDR3 in amino acids: CASSNRGEGYTF. The CDR3 nucleotides are TGTGCCAGCAGTAACAGGGGGGAAGGCTACACCTTC.

This chain links TRBV19 with TRBJ2-7; D is possibly TRBD1 (5 bases). The CDR3 runs 12 residues. Looked up from germline, CDR1 is LNHDA and CDR2 is SQIVND (reference sequence). Deletions cut 3 bases from V and 7 bases from J, with 10 bases between. The CDR3 protein is CASSIMGREQYF. The DNA for the CDR3 is TGTGCCAGTAGTATTATGGGGCGGGAGCAGTACTTC.

The chain combines TRBV15 with TRBJ2-3; 13 bases align to TRBD2. The germline V gene has CDR1 LNHNV and CDR2 YYDKDF (reference sequence). With 3 bases clipped from V and 2 bases from J, the junction kept 5 bases outside the gene matches. The CDR3 extends over 17 amino acids. The CDR3, as DNA: TGTGCCACCAGCAGGGGACTAGCGGGATTTGACACAGATACGCAGTATTTT. Protein sequence: CATSRGLAGFDTDTQYF.

The chain employs TRBV4-1 and TRBJ1-2, with 9 bases that match TRBD1. Germline CDR1 reads MGHRA; CDR2 reads YSYEKL. This CDR3 contains 18 residues. Trimming cost V 1 base and J 4 bases; bases outside gene matches: 13. The CDR3 spells CASSQGPGQGSGGYGYTF. CDR3 bases: TGCGCCAGCAGCCAAGGCCCGGGACAGGGATCGGGTGGCTATGGCTACACCTTC.

The V gene is TRBV2, the J gene TRBJ2-7, with a weak D call TRBD2 (5 bases). Germline CDR1 is SNHLY and CDR2 is FYNNEI. There are 15 residues in the CDR3. V lost 5 bases and J 0 bases, leaving 14 bases between the germline ends. The CDR3 is CASSPGRSGSYEQYF. The CDR3 DNA reads as TGTGCCAGCAGTCCCGGAAGGAGCGGCTCCTACGAGCAGTACTTC.

The CDR3 reads CASSLSSLSPNTEAFF. The DNA of the CDR3 is TGTGCCAGCAGCTTATCTAGTCTGTCCCCGAACACTGAAGCTTTCTTT. This chain joins TRBV7-9 and TRBJ1-1; D is ambiguous. CDR3 size: 16 residues. Germline V gene data show CDR1 as SEHNR and CDR2 as FQNEAQ (reference sequence). Trimming stripped 2 bases from V and 1 base from J, with 14 bases between.

V gene TRBV5-1 combines with J gene TRBJ2-3, with 10 positions matching TRBD2. From germline, CDR1 is SGHRS and CDR2 YFSETQ. V trimming: 6 bases; J trimming: 2 bases; junction bases outside the gene matches: 6. This CDR3 spans 15 amino acids. In nucleotides, the CDR3 is TGCGCCAGCAAACTAGCGGGGTGGGTCACAGATACGCAGTATTTT. Translated, it gives CASKLAGWVTDTQYF.

The chain uses TRBV15 and TRBJ1-1, with D uncertain. CDR1 is LNHNV and CDR2 is YYDKDF in the germline V gene (reference sequence). Deletions cut 0 bases from V and 4 bases from J, with 15 bases between. The CDR3 runs to 16 residues. The CDR3 coding sequence is TGTGCCACCAGCAGAGATCCTCGCGGGTGGGGCACTGAAGCTTTCTTT. Its protein is CATSRDPRGWGTEAFF.

The chain is built from TRBV27 and TRBJ2-1; 14 bases line up with TRBD2. Trimming cost V 4 bases and J 9 bases; bases outside gene matches: 5. This CDR3 is 15 amino acids long. Per the germline V gene, CDR1 is MNHEY and CDR2 is SMNVEV (reference sequence). CDR3 in DNA: TGTGCCAGCAGTTCGGGACTAGCGGGAGCGGGTGAGCAGTTCTTC. As protein: CASSSGLAGAGEQFF.

The chain couples TRBV4-1 to TRBJ2-1; 7 bases are shared with TRBD2. CDR1 is MGHRA, CDR2 YSYEKL, per germline. J gave up 5 bases and V 0 bases, and 13 bases lay outside the gene matches. The CDR3 runs 18 residues. The CDR3 loop is CASSQDPPPGGPNNEQFF. For the CDR3, the DNA is TGCGCCAGCAGCCAAGATCCCCCCCCGGGAGGCCCTAACAATGAGCAGTTCTTC.

The chain is built from TRBV2 and TRBJ2-1, with D possibly matching TRBD2 (6 bases). From germline, CDR1 is SNHLY and CDR2 FYNNEI. CDR3 size: 16 residues. Between the trimmed V and J ends, which lost 5 bases and 4 bases, there was a span of 18 bases. CDR3 residues: CASSFVISGLYNEQFF. The CDR3 coding sequence is TGTGCCAGCAGTTTCGTAATAAGCGGGTTGTACAATGAGCAGTTCTTC.

V gene TRBV28 combines with J gene TRBJ2-3; 14 bases match TRBD2. Unmatched junction bases numbered 1, after V lost 5 bases and J lost 0 bases. Germline CDR1 MDHEN, CDR2 SYDVKM. The CDR3 spans 16 residues. CDR3 amino acids: CASSRLAGGSTDTQYF. The CDR3 nucleotides read TGTGCCAGCAGTCGACTAGCGGGAGGGAGCACAGATACGCAGTATTTT.

The chain has TRBV5-6 and TRBJ1-4; no reliable D call. The ends were cut back, 0 bases at V and 3 bases at J, with 6 bases in the middle. The CDR3 spans 14 residues. The germline V gene encodes CDR1 SGHDT and CDR2 YYEEEE. The CDR3 DNA is TGTGCCAGCAGCTTGGGAACATCTAATGAAAAACTGTTTTTT. Encoded protein: CASSLGTSNEKLFF. Complete variable domain (other parts from reference TRBV5-6 and TRBJ1-4): DAGVTQSPTHLIKTRGQQVTLRCSPKSGHDTVSWYQQALGQGPQFIFQYYEEEERQRGNFPDRFSGHQFPNYSSELNVNALLLGDSALYLCASSLGTSNEKLFFGSGTQLSVL.

V is TRBV5-1 and J is TRBJ1-1; D call uncertain. CDR3 length equals 14 residues. Germline values: CDR1 SGHRS, CDR2 YFSETQ. Trimming took 1 base from V and 9 from J, leaving 16 bases between them. The chain's CDR3 is CASSLTPRRFKAFF. The CDR3 coding sequence is TGCGCCAGCAGCTTGACCCCTAGGAGGTTTAAAGCTTTCTTT.

The rearrangement links TRBV30 to TRBJ2-3; 11 bases match TRBD2. V shed 1 base and J 0 bases; nucleotides not matched to a gene: 9. This CDR3 has 18 residues. From germline, CDR1 is GTSNPN and CDR2 SVGIG (reference sequence). CDR3 DNA sequence: TGTGCCTGGAGTGACGGGGTAGCGGGAGGGAGTAGCACAGATACGCAGTATTTT. Its translation is CAWSDGVAGGSSTDTQYF.